The TCR beta chain under discussion was sequenced for a study of CD8 T cells in Susac syndrome. With random hexamers, reverse transcription was performed on about 0.5 to 1 ug of RNA. TCRdb re-called the immunoSEQ multiplex PCR reads through MiXCR, storing one row per CDR3 protein. Counted here are around 160,000 distinct CDR3 sequences, 80% to 95% occurring once; the ten biggest clones make up around 0.13%. This clonotype was obtained from a human donor in good health. The sequenced sample was CD4+ T cells from PBMCs.

DNA of the CDR3: TGTGCCAGCAGCCCTTCCGGGACAGGGGAAGGCTACACCTTC. Its protein product is CASSPSGTGEGYTF. This chain links TRBV7-8 with TRBJ1-2; 10 nucleotides align to TRBD1. Germline V CDR1 and CDR2: SGHVS, FQNEAQ. The CDR3 totals 14 residues. The V gene end was trimmed by 5 bases and the J gene end by 8 bases; junction bases not matched to a gene: 8. The variable domain in full, with the rest retrieved from reference TRBV7-8 and TRBJ1-2, is GAGVSQSPRYKVAKRGQDVALRCDPISGHVSLFWYQQALGQGPEFLTYFQNEAQLDKSGLPSDRFFAERPEGSVSTLKIQRTQQEDSAVYLCASSPSGTGEGYTFGSGTRLTVV.